What follows are 20 T cell receptor delta chains derived from one specimen sequenced in a study of fetal and pediatric gammadelta thymocytes. TCRdb re-processed the reads via CATT. The table includes 1,500 to 2,000 delta-chain clones, roughly 15% detected once. Sample: Vgamma9Vdelta2 gamma-delta T cells from the thymus. Subset noted: sorted CD3+gammadeltaTCR+Vgamma9+Vdelta2+ thymocytes. The receptors come from a child who underwent cardiac surgery and was recorded as healthy.

About this clone itself: Since a much larger clone is just one base distant, this may be a read error. No J gene was named, though the V gene is TRDV2; the DNA was not used to check the table's D call, TRDD3. CDR1 is GEAIGNYY, CDR2 EKD, per germline. The CDR3 length is 15 residues. The CDR3 here is CACDTGGRYTDKRIF. The CDR3 nucleotides are TGTGCCTGTGACACCGGGGGACGGTACACCGATAAACGCATCTTT.

This clone counts as medium-sized (0.01 to 0.1%). The chain links TRDV2 to TRDJ1, with 13 bases matching TRDD3. V shed 0 bases and J 0 bases; nucleotides not matched to a gene: 9. There are 19 residues in the CDR3. Germline lookup yields CDR1 GEAIGNYY and CDR2 EKD. CDR3 DNA sequence: TGTGCCTGTGACACCTTCGCGGTACTGGGGGATACGGACACCGATAAACTCATCTTT. It is translated as CACDTFAVLGDTDTDKLIF.

This chain uses TRDV2 with TRDJ1; 8 bases agree with TRDD3. The J gene, left out of TCRdb, was set here by checking the DNA against germline. The germline gives CDR1 GEAIGNYY, CDR2 EKD. V shed 1 base and J 1 base; nucleotides not matched to a gene: 13. The CDR3 is 18 residues long. The CDR3 nucleotides read TGTGCCTGTGACACACAGATTCTGGGGGAACCTATCACCGATAAACTCATCTTT. Its protein product is CACDTQILGEPITDKLIF.

By frequency in the sample, this clone is large. The rearrangement links TRDV2 to TRDJ1, with D unclear. There are 12 residues in the CDR3. In germline, CDR1 is GEAIGNYY, CDR2 EKD. Trimming left V 3 bases short and J 1 base short, with 5 bases between. In nucleotides, the CDR3 is TGTGCCTGTGACCTCACCACCGATAAACTCATCTTT. Protein product: CACDLTTDKLIF.

Details on this clone: A read error may explain this, as a much larger clone is one base away. Other DNA sequences of this sample code for an identical CDR3. This chain uses TRDV2 with TRDJ1; D might be TRDD2 (5 bases). This CDR3 region has 17 residues. Germline V lookup: CDR1 GEAIGNYY, CDR2 EKD. CDR3 in DNA: TGTGCCTGCGACACCAGGGTCAAGCGAGCCTTCTCCGATAAACTCATCTTT. Translated: CACDTRVKRAFSDKLIF.

This clone is classed as medium-sized. The chain couples TRDV2 to TRDJ1; TRDD3 is a possible D gene (6 bases). The germline CDR1 and CDR2 sequences are GEAIGNYY and EKD. V was clipped by 3 bases and J by 0 bases, with 25 bases between them. The CDR3 loop spans 19 amino acids. The CDR3 sequence is CACDALREGGGLYTDKLIF. CDR3 nucleotides: TGTGCCTGTGACGCCCTACGGGAAGGTGGGGGGTTATACACCGATAAACTCATCTTT.

On this clone: Other DNA sequences within the sample encode an identical CDR3. This rearrangement joins TRDV2 to TRDJ1, with 9 positions matching TRDD3. The CDR3 has 22 amino acids. CDR1 GEAIGNYY and CDR2 EKD come from the germline V gene. V shed 3 bases and J 0 bases; nucleotides not matched to a gene: 25. CDR3 bases: TGTGCCTGTGACCCCTCGACGAACACGGTACTGGGGGAAACGACCTACACCGATAAACTCATCTTT. Its protein product is CACDPSTNTVLGETTYTDKLIF.

By sample fraction, this clone is medium-sized. V usage is TRDV2 and J usage is TRDJ1; the D is unclear. This CDR3 contains 17 residues. Trimming cost V 6 bases and J 1 base, with 23 bases left between them. Germline V gene lookup returns CDR1 GEAIGNYY and CDR2 EKD. CDR3 bases: TGTGCCTGTACCCGCTGTACTCTAAAGGCCCCCACCGATAAACTCATCTTT. Translating it yields CACTRCTLKAPTDKLIF.

This clone has just a few counts. The genes are TRDV2 and TRDJ1; the D gene is possibly TRDD3 (5 bases). Here the J gene was assigned by germline matching of the DNA, as TCRdb has none. Germline CDR1 and CDR2: GEAIGNYY and EKD. V shed 5 bases and J shed 1 base, with 13 bases lying between them. This CDR3 region has 14 residues. CDR3 loop: CACVLRGATDKLIF. As DNA, the CDR3 is TGTGCCTGTGTCCTGAGGGGGGCCACCGATAAACTCATCTTT.

This clone is labeled large (0.1 to 1%). J is TRDJ1 and V is TRDV2; 8 bases align to TRDD3. Germline V CDR1 and CDR2: GEAIGNYY, EKD. The CDR3 covers 18 residues. The V and J ends lost 4 bases and 2 bases, in that order; junction bases with no gene match: 17. The DNA of the CDR3 is TGTGCCTGTGAACACCGAGAACTGGGGGTACCGGGAACCGATAAACTCATCTTT. It encodes CACEHRELGVPGTDKLIF.

Notes on this clone: Since a much larger clone is just one base distant, this may be a read error. The chain is built from TRDV2 and TRDJ1; D is ambiguous. Since TCRdb gives no J gene, matching the DNA to germline was used here to assign it. The CDR3 loop spans 16 amino acids. The V end lost 0 bases, the J end lost 0 bases, and 13 bases lay between the germline ends. Per germline, CDR1 GEAIGNYY and CDR2 EKD. CDR3 bases: TGTGCCTGTGACACCGGACTCGGGACGTACACCGATAAACTCATCTTT. Translating gives CACDTGLGTYTDKLIF.

This clone appeared a few times. The rearrangement uses TRDV2 and TRDJ1, with 8 bases aligning to TRDD3. Germline V gene sequence: CDR1 GEAIGNYY, CDR2 EKD. This CDR3 has 17 amino acids. Trimming at V came to 0 bases and at J to 4 bases, leaving 12 bases not matched to a gene. This chain's CDR3 is CACDTAKRYWGVDKLIF. The DNA of the CDR3 is TGTGCCTGTGACACCGCAAAGAGGTACTGGGGGGTCGATAAACTCATCTTT.

The V and J genes are TRDV2 and TRDJ1, with TRDD3 matching 11 bases. Here the J gene was assigned by germline matching of the DNA, as TCRdb has none. Germline CDR1 is GEAIGNYY and CDR2 is EKD. The length of the CDR3 is 16 residues. The V gene end was trimmed by 1 base and the J gene end by 4 bases; junction bases not matched to a gene: 7. CDR3 loop: CACDTCHTGGYDKLIF. The CDR3 coding sequence is TGTGCCTGTGACACGTGCCATACTGGGGGATACGATAAACTCATCTTT.

Judged by abundance, this clone is medium-sized. The chain combines TRDV2 with TRDJ1; 8 bases align to TRDD3. Per the germline V gene, CDR1 is GEAIGNYY and CDR2 is EKD. There are 17 residues in the CDR3. With V trimmed by 0 bases and J by 3 bases, 11 bases remained unmatched. This CDR3 reads CACDTGGRTGGSDKLIF. CDR3 sequence (DNA): TGTGCCTGTGACACCGGAGGCCGTACTGGGGGCTCCGATAAACTCATCTTT.

This clone rates as medium-sized (0.01 to 0.1%). The chain is built from TRDV2 and TRDJ1; 9 nucleotides line up with TRDD3. Trimming removed 0 bases from V and 8 bases from J; junction bases left unmatched: 15. CDR1 GEAIGNYY and CDR2 EKD come from the germline V gene. The CDR3 consists of 17 residues. CDR3 sequence (DNA): TGTGCCTGTGACACCGGACTGGGGGAGGCGGGCCCGGGGAAACTCATCTTT. It yields the protein CACDTGLGEAGPGKLIF.

This clone is medium-sized within its sample. The chain links TRDV2 to TRDJ1; a weak D match, TRDD3 (5 bases). There are 16 residues in the CDR3. Deletions cut 0 bases from V and 2 bases from J, with 15 bases between. Per germline, CDR1 GEAIGNYY and CDR2 EKD. The CDR3 DNA reads TGTGCCTGTGACACCGGGGGTGGGGTCAAGACCGATAAACTCATCTTT. Its translation is CACDTGGGVKTDKLIF.

To note about this clone: Just one base apart from a much larger clone, this may be a read error. This rearrangement joins TRDV2 to TRDJ1, with 10 bases lining up with TRDD3. As TCRdb names no J gene, one was assigned here on the basis of a DNA match to germline. V shed 4 bases, J shed 0 bases, and the junction held 13 bases outside the gene matches. The CDR3 loop spans 18 amino acids. The germline CDR1 and CDR2 sequences are GEAIGNYY and EKD. The CDR3 DNA reads as TGTGCCTGTGATCCCCGATGTGGTCTGGGGGATAACACCGATAAACTCATCTTT. Encoded protein: CACDPRCGLGDNTDKLIF.

This clone was detected only a few times. This likely came from a read error, as a far larger clone is one base away. The rearrangement links TRDV1 to TRDJ1; 9 bases align to TRDD3. This CDR3 is 19 amino acids long. In germline, CDR1 is TSWWSYY, CDR2 QGS. V trimming: 4 bases; J trimming: 3 bases; junction bases outside the gene matches: 18. The CDR3 loop is CALGGLLQGIRVWSDKLIF. CDR3 coding DNA: TGTGCTCTTGGGGGACTCCTACAGGGGATACGGGTTTGGTCCGATAAACTCATCTTT.

Worth noting for this clone: With a much larger clone just one base away, this may be a read error. The chain recombines TRDV2 with TRDJ1, with a possible D match to TRDD2 (5 bases). TCRdb leaves out the J gene; it was filled in here by matching the DNA to germline. The CDR3 spans 19 residues. The ends were cut back, 3 bases at V and 0 bases at J, with 25 bases in the middle. CDR1 GEAIGNYY and CDR2 EKD come from the germline V gene. The CDR3 spells CACDPIKSINDLHTDKLIF. CDR3 bases: TGTGCCTGTGACCCGATAAAGAGTATTAACGACCTACACACCGATAAACTCATCTTT.

No V gene was called, and the J gene is TRDJ1. The CDR3 runs 20 residues. Written as DNA, the CDR3 is TGTGCCTGTGACATCTCAAACGGTAGTGCTTCCACAATTTTCGCCGATAAACTCATCTTT. Translated: CACDISNGSASTIFADKLIF.